Shown below are 13 T cell receptor beta chains from a single sample sequenced in a study of T-cell memory formation after mild COVID-19. From the 5' RACE reads, TCRdb called clonotypes with MiXCR, one entry per CDR3 protein. The sample includes about 260,000 distinct CDR3 sequences, under 20% of them seen just once. Sequenced material: PBMCs or a T cell subset sorted from them (not recorded which). The source is a man between 18 and 29 years old who had mild COVID-19 (a few samples of this study predate the infection). Cell type and time point are not known.

The CDR3 DNA follows: TGTGCCAGCAGCCGCCGGAGAATCTACGAGCAGTACGTC. The encoded protein is CASSRRRIYEQYV. This rearrangement joins TRBV5-6 to TRBJ2-7; no clear D. Germline CDR1 is SGHDT and CDR2 is YYEEEE. The CDR3 is 13 amino acids. Between the trimmed V and J ends, which lost 4 bases and 3 bases, there was a span of 11 bases.

This clonotype was recorded many times. The chain combines TRBV28 with TRBJ2-5; D call uncertain. Per the germline V gene, CDR1 is MDHEN and CDR2 is SYDVKM. CDR3 length equals 12 residues. Trimming pared 7 bases from V and 3 bases from J, leaving 9 bases between. This chain's CDR3 is CASNEAEETQYF. The DNA for the CDR3 is TGTGCCAGCAACGAGGCTGAAGAGACCCAGTACTTC.

This clonotype has a handful of counts. The chain joins TRBV7-3 to TRBJ2-2; 7 bases match TRBD2. The V gene's germline CDR1 is SGHTA and CDR2 FQGTGA. After removal of 3 bases from V and 4 bases from J, the junction contained 2 bases not matched to a gene. CDR3 length: 14 amino acids. CDR3 nucleotide sequence: TGTGCCAGCAGCTTTACTAGCGTCACCGGGGAGCTGTTTTTT. It encodes CASSFTSVTGELFF.

This clonotype was seen more than once but under ten times. This chain joins TRBV7-6 and TRBJ2-1; tentative D call: TRBD2 (6 bases). Trimming left V 5 bases short and J 4 bases short, with 15 bases between. Germline V gene sequence: CDR1 SGHVS, CDR2 FNYEAQ. The CDR3 loop spans 15 amino acids. In DNA, the CDR3 is TGTGCCAGCAGCAGGGACTTTCTCCTGTACAATGAGCAGTTCTTC. Translation gives CASSRDFLLYNEQFF.

This clonotype was seen at least ten times. The V call is TRBV27, the J call TRBJ2-7, with a weak D call TRBD1 (5 bases). This CDR3 spans 13 amino acids. The germline CDR1 and CDR2 sequences are MNHEY and SMNVEV (reference sequence). V lost 5 bases, J lost 3 bases, and 11 bases lay in between. CDR3 amino acids: CASSLKQDYEQYV. CDR3 DNA sequence: TGTGCCAGCAGTCTTAAACAGGACTACGAGCAGTACGTC.

The rearrangement joins TRBV6-2 or TRBV6-3 to TRBJ2-2; D may correspond to TRBD1 or TRBD2 (5 bases each). The CDR3 is 17 amino acids. The germline V gene has CDR1 MNHEY and CDR2 SVGEGT. Trimming removed 2 bases at V and 0 bases at J, with 13 bases between. CDR3 amino acids: CASSYAPGTTNTGELFF. The DNA for the CDR3 is TGTGCCAGCAGTTACGCCCCCGGGACGACGAACACCGGGGAGCTGTTTTTT.

The rearrangement links TRBV5-1 to TRBJ2-1, with D possibly being TRBD1 or TRBD2 (5 bases each). CDR1 is SGHRS, CDR2 YFSETQ, per germline. The CDR3 totals 12 residues. The ends were cut back, 0 bases at V and 10 bases at J, with 8 bases in the middle. The CDR3 DNA is TGCGCCAGCAGCTTGGTGAGGGACGAGCAGTTCTTC. Its translation is CASSLVRDEQFF.

This CDR3 reads CSARPPGGSYEQYF. In DNA form, the CDR3 reads TGCAGTGCTAGACCGCCGGGGGGGTCCTACGAGCAGTACTTC. The gene calls are TRBV20-1 and TRBJ2-7, with 8 nucleotides matching TRBD2. This CDR3 region has 14 residues. V lost 2 bases, J lost 1 base, and 4 bases stayed unmatched. Germline CDR1 DFQATT, CDR2 SNEGSKA (reference sequence).

In DNA, the CDR3 is TGTGCCAGCAGTGAGGACCCTTCGGGGAAGAACACTGAAGCTTTCTTT. It translates to CASSEDPSGKNTEAFF. The chain joins TRBV6-1 to TRBJ1-1; D ambiguous. The V end lost 3 bases, the J end lost 1 base, and 15 bases lay between the germline ends. Germline values: CDR1 MNHNS, CDR2 SASEGT. The CDR3 runs 16 residues.

The sample holds a few counts of this clonotype. The chain combines TRBV6-5 with TRBJ2-7; D is perhaps TRBD2 (6 bases). This CDR3 spans 15 amino acids. V lost 2 bases, J lost 1 base, and 12 bases lay in between. Germline V gene lookup returns CDR1 MNHEY and CDR2 SVGAGI. The CDR3 nucleotides are TGTGCCAGCAGTTACGACCGGGACTGGTCCTACGAGCAGTACTTC. This translates into CASSYDRDWSYEQYF.

This clonotype has at least ten counts. The CDR3 region is CSARGTGKFYYGYTF. The CDR3 nucleotides read TGCAGTGCTAGGGGGACAGGCAAGTTCTACTATGGCTACACCTTC. J is TRBJ1-2 and V is TRBV20-1, with 8 bases identical to TRBD1. Germline CDR1 DFQATT, CDR2 SNEGSKA (reference sequence). Trimming took 3 bases from V and 3 from J; bases not matched to a gene: 9. This CDR3 region has 15 residues.

The J gene is TRBJ2-5, the V gene TRBV20-1, with no clear D. This CDR3 is built from 15 residues. V was cut by 0 bases and J by 4 bases, with 15 bases left in between. CDR1 and CDR2 (germline): DFQATT, SNEGSKA (reference sequence). CDR3 sequence (DNA): TGCAGTGCTAGAGATCTCTTGCGTCAGCGAGAGACCCAGTACTTC. Protein sequence: CSARDLLRQRETQYF.

A few counts support this clonotype. J is TRBJ2-4 and V is TRBV5-1; perhaps D is TRBD1 or TRBD2 (6 bases each). Looked up from germline, CDR1 is SGHRS and CDR2 is YFSETQ. CDR3 size: 14 residues. The V end lost 0 bases, the J end lost 10 bases, and 14 bases lay between the germline ends. CDR3 protein: CASSLVGGTSIQYF. For the CDR3, the DNA is TGCGCCAGCAGCTTGGTTGGGGGGACAAGTATTCAGTACTTC.